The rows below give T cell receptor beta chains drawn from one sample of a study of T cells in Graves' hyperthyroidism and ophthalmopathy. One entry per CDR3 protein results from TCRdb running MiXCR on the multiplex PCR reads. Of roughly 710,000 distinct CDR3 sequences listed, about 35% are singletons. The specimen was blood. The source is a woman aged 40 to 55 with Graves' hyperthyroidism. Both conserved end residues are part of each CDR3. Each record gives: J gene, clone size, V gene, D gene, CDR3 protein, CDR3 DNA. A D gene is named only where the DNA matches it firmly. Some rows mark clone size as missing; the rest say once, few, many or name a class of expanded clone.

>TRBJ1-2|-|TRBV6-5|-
CASSPRKSNYGYTF
TGTGCCAGCAGTCCCAGGAAGTCGAATTATGGCTACACCTTC
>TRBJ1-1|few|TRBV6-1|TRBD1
CASSELRDRGTEAFF
TGTGCCAGCAGTGAACTTCGAGACAGGGGCACTGAAGCTTTCTTT
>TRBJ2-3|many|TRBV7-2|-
CASSAELDTQYF
TGTGCCAGCAGCGCCGAGCTGGATACGCAGTATTTT
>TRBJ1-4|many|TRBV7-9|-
CASSSTEWPATNEKLFF
TGTGCCAGCAGCTCCACGGAGTGGCCCGCAACTAATGAAAAACTGTTTTTT
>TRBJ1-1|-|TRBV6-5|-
CASRTEVNTEAFF
TGTGCCAGTCGGACAGAAGTGAACACTGAAGCTTTCTTT
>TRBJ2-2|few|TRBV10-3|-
CASRGGAGTGELFF
TGTGCCAGCAGGGGCGGGGCGGGCACCGGGGAGCTGTTTTTT
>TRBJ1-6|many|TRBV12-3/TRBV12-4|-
CASRGWGAGLHF
TGTGCCAGCAGGGGATGGGGGGCGGGACTCCACTTT
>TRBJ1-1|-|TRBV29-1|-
CSVEGDPEAFF
TGCAGCGTTGAAGGGGACCCTGAAGCTTTCTTT
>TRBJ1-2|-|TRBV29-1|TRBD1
CSVDTGAGYTF
TGCAGCGTTGATACAGGGGCTGGCTACACCTTC
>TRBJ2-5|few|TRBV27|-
CASSLSWAPQETQYF
TGTGCCAGCAGTTTATCATGGGCCCCCCAAGAGACCCAGTACTTC
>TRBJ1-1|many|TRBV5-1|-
CASSLESTEAFF
TGCGCCAGCAGCTTGGAGAGCACTGAAGCTTTCTTT
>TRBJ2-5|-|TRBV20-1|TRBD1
CSAMGQLHQETQYF
TGCAGTGCTATGGGACAGCTACACCAAGAGACCCAGTACTTC
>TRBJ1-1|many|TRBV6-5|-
CASNTGTEAFF
TGTGCCAGCAATACAGGTACTGAAGCTTTCTTT
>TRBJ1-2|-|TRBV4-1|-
CASSQSESKATGYTF
TGCGCCAGCAGCCAGTCTGAATCCAAAGCGACTGGCTACACCTTC
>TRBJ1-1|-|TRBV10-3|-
CAATGMNTEAFF
TGTGCCGCCACGGGGATGAACACTGAAGCTTTCTTT